Below are 31 T cell receptor beta chains sequenced from a single sample in a study of regulatory T cells in long-lasting Graves disease. Building the TCR beta libraries relied on iRepertoire HTBI primers, and CDR3 regions underwent Arm-PCR. TCRdb re-called the multiplex PCR reads with MiXCR, one entry per CDR3 protein. The profile shows hundreds of thousands of distinct CDR3 sequences, around 20% of them singletons. The time point denotes: persistent/refractory GD, antithyroid drugs over 5 years with positive TRAb. Generation of the TCR library employed RNA extracted from PBMCs. Sample: peripheral blood mononuclear cells (PBMCs), taken when the disease was refractory, from a patient treated with antithyroid drugs. These receptors came from a female donor with Graves disease.

There are many counts of this clonotype. The V and J genes are TRBV7-9 and TRBJ2-5, with no clear D. This CDR3 is 15 amino acids long. Trimming took off 3 bases at V and 4 bases at J, with 15 bases between the two ends. CDR1 and CDR2 from the germline V gene are SEHNR and FQNEAQ (reference sequence). CDR3: CASSFSLSTRETQYF. CDR3 sequence (DNA): TGTGCCAGCAGCTTCTCGTTGAGCACGCGAGAGACCCAGTACTTC.

The chain joins TRBV5-5 to TRBJ2-1; TRBD2 agrees at 8 bases. Germline trimming cut 3 bases from V and 7 bases from J; bases unmatched to any gene: 3. The CDR3 extends over 13 amino acids. Germline V lookup: CDR1 SGHKS, CDR2 YYEKEE (reference sequence). CDR3 loop: CASSSTSENEQFF. The CDR3 bases are TGTGCCAGCAGCTCGACTAGCGAAAATGAGCAGTTCTTC.

Comments on this clonotype: A far larger clone is only one base removed, so a read error is likely. CDR3 in DNA: TGTGCCAGCACGGTCCTCTACGAGCAGTTCTTC. Its protein is CASTVLYEQFF. The V and J genes are TRBV2 and TRBJ2-1; no reliable D call. Germline V gene lookup returns CDR1 SNHLY and CDR2 FYNNEI. V lost 7 bases, J lost 10 bases, and 11 bases lay in between. The CDR3 is 11 amino acids. Drawing the rest from reference TRBV2 and TRBJ2-1, the complete variable domain is EPEVTQTPSHQVTQMGQEVILRCVPISNHLYFYWYRQILGQKVEFLVSFYNNEISEKSEIFDDQFSVERPDGSNFTLKIRSTKLEDSAMYFCASTVLYEQFFGPGTRLTVL.

In its sample, this clonotype was seen a few times. The V call is TRBV6-1, the J call TRBJ1-1; D unresolved. Germline V CDR1 and CDR2: MNHNS, SASEGT. Trimming cost V 6 bases and J 11 bases, with 22 bases left between them. This CDR3 comprises 14 residues. This CDR3 is CASRDPALSLGAFF. As DNA, the CDR3 is TGTGCCAGCAGAGATCCGGCACTTTCTCTCGGGGCTTTCTTT.

The table lists this clonotype with many counts. The chain links TRBV10-2 to TRBJ1-1; D not resolved. Trimming took 0 bases from V and 1 from J, leaving 6 bases between them. Per the germline V gene, CDR1 is WSHSY and CDR2 is SAAADI. This CDR3 region has 14 residues. CDR3 nucleotides: TGCGCCAGCAGTGAGTCGAGGTCGAACACTGAAGCTTTCTTT. Translation gives CASSESRSNTEAFF.

This clonotype came up many times. This chain connects TRBV2 to TRBJ2-1, with TRBD2 matching 7 bases. Germline V gene data show CDR1 as SNHLY and CDR2 as FYNNEI. The CDR3 extends over 15 amino acids. The V and J ends lost 6 bases and 0 bases, in that order; junction bases with no gene match: 5. The chain's CDR3 is CASSVGTISYNEQFF. CDR3 sequence (DNA): TGTGCCAGCAGCGTAGGGACTATCTCCTACAATGAGCAGTTCTTC.

This clonotype appeared a single time. The V and J genes are TRBV5-5 and TRBJ1-6; D might be TRBD1 (6 bases). The CDR3 covers 15 residues. The V end lost 0 bases, the J end lost 7 bases, and 11 bases lay between the germline ends. In germline, CDR1 is SGHKS, CDR2 YYEKEE (reference sequence). CDR3 bases: TGTGCCAGCAGCTTGGAAGGACAGCTAAATTCACCCCTCCACTTT. It translates to CASSLEGQLNSPLHF.

The rearrangement joins TRBV29-1 to TRBJ1-2, with 9 bases matching TRBD1. With 3 bases clipped from V and 8 bases from J, the junction kept 4 bases outside the gene matches. Germline lookup yields CDR1 SQVTM and CDR2 ANQGSEA. This CDR3 spans 12 amino acids. The CDR3: CSVEGQGWGYTF. DNA of the CDR3: TGCAGCGTTGAGGGACAGGGTTGGGGCTACACCTTC.

Ten or more counts support this clonotype. The rearrangement joins TRBV7-2 to TRBJ2-5, with D perhaps matching TRBD1 (6 bases). The CDR3 has 14 amino acids. Germline CDR1 is SGHTA and CDR2 is FQGNSA. Trimming took off 0 bases at V and 6 bases at J, with 11 bases between the two ends. The CDR3 sequence is CASSLARQVKTQYF. The CDR3 nucleotides read TGTGCCAGCAGCTTAGCACGACAGGTGAAGACCCAGTACTTC. The whole variable domain, remainder taken from reference TRBV7-2 and TRBJ2-5, is GAGVSQSPSNKVTEKGKDVELRCDPISGHTALYWYRQSLGQGLEFLIYFQGNSAPDKSGLPSDRFSAERTGGSVSTLTIQRTQQEDSAVYLCASSLARQVKTQYFGPGTRLLVL.

The CDR3 loop reads CASSFGTPNEKLFF. The CDR3, as DNA: TGTGCCAGCAGCTTCGGGACACCAAACGAAAAACTGTTTTTT. This chain uses TRBV5-6 with TRBJ1-4, with D perhaps matching TRBD1 (6 bases). The V gene lost 2 bases and the J gene lost 8 bases, with 13 bases spanning the gap. CDR3 length: 14 residues. Germline lookup yields CDR1 SGHDT and CDR2 YYEEEE.

CDR3 protein: CASSQDRAVNYEQYF. The CDR3 nucleotides are TGCGCCAGCAGCCAAGATCGAGCGGTGAACTACGAGCAGTACTTC. This chain connects TRBV4-1 to TRBJ2-7; maybe TRBD2 (5 bases). The CDR3 loop spans 15 amino acids. Germline V lookup: CDR1 MGHRA, CDR2 YSYEKL. Trimming left V 0 bases short and J 3 bases short, with 12 bases between.

This clonotype has a count of ten or more. This chain links TRBV3-1 with TRBJ1-1; D not certain. CDR3 size: 13 residues. V lost 1 base and J lost 2, with 5 bases in between. The germline V gene has CDR1 LGHDT and CDR2 YNNKEL (reference sequence). CDR3 nucleotide sequence: TGTGCCAGCAGCCAAGTCCCCAACACTGAAGCTTTCTTT. Protein: CASSQVPNTEAFF.

This clonotype was observed many times. The genes are TRBV7-8 and TRBJ2-7; perhaps TRBD1 as D (7 bases). This CDR3 region has 17 residues. CDR1 SGHVS and CDR2 FQNEAQ come from the germline V gene. Trimming took off 0 bases at V and 3 bases at J, with 18 bases between the two ends. CDR3 nucleotide sequence: TGTGCCAGCAGCTTAGCTGTGACAGGGAGGAGAAACTACGAGCAGTACTTC. Its translation: CASSLAVTGRRNYEQYF. The entire variable domain, with the rest obtained from reference TRBV7-8 and TRBJ2-7, is as follows: GAGVSQSPRYKVAKRGQDVALRCDPISGHVSLFWYQQALGQGPEFLTYFQNEAQLDKSGLPSDRFFAERPEGSVSTLKIQRTQQEDSAVYLCASSLAVTGRRNYEQYFGPGTRLTVT.

This clonotype has only a few counts. The chain carries TRBV28 and TRBJ1-4; D is possibly TRBD1 (5 bases). Trimming took 6 bases from V and 4 from J, leaving 12 bases between them. The germline V gene has CDR1 MDHEN and CDR2 SYDVKM. CDR3 length: 14 amino acids. Here the CDR3 reads CASRPGQDNEKLFF. CDR3 DNA sequence: TGTGCCAGCAGGCCAGGACAAGATAATGAAAAACTGTTTTTT.

Notes on this clonotype: This may be a read error: a much more frequent sequence differs by one nucleotide. CDR3 sequence (DNA): TGTGCCAGCAGTTTCGTCCGTGACTACGAGCAGTACTTC. Protein product: CASSFVRDYEQYF. V gene TRBV27 combines with J gene TRBJ2-7; D is unresolved. Deletions cut 3 bases from V and 3 bases from J, with 9 bases between. Germline assignment: CDR1 MNHEY and CDR2 SMNVEV (reference sequence). The CDR3 spans 13 residues.

This clonotype was picked up many times. This sequence joins TRBV3-1 and TRBJ1-1, with D hard to call. Germline V lookup: CDR1 LGHDT, CDR2 YNNKEL (reference sequence). With 1 base removed from V and 2 bases from J, the gap between germline ends came to 8 bases. The CDR3 totals 14 residues. The CDR3 coding sequence is TGTGCCAGCAGCCAAGCGGCAGCCAACACTGAAGCTTTCTTT. Translating it yields CASSQAAANTEAFF.

This clonotype was counted many times. The chain carries TRBV18 and TRBJ2-5; no definite D call. Germline V gene lookup returns CDR1 KGHSH and CDR2 LQKENI. The CDR3 is made up of 15 amino acids. V shed 2 bases and J shed 1 base, with 11 bases lying between them. The CDR3 bases are TGTGCCAGCTCACCAATAGGCGGCATCCAAGAGACCCAGTACTTC. Protein: CASSPIGGIQETQYF. The full variable domain, completed using reference TRBV18 and TRBJ2-5, is NAGVMQNPRHLVRRRGQEARLRCSPMKGHSHVYWYRQLPEEGLKFMVYLQKENIIDESGMPKERFSAEFPKEGPSILRIQQVVRGDSAAYFCASSPIGGIQETQYFGPGTRLLVL.

This clonotype was seen at least ten times. V is TRBV28 and J is TRBJ1-2; 8 bases align to TRBD1. Germline assignment: CDR1 MDHEN and CDR2 SYDVKM. CDR3 length equals 15 residues. After removal of 6 bases from V and 3 bases from J, the junction contained 9 bases not matched to a gene. The CDR3 region has the DNA TGTGCCAGCAGAACTTCGGACAGGGTGGACTATGGCTACACCTTC. Translated: CASRTSDRVDYGYTF.

Ten or more counts support this clonotype. V usage is TRBV3-1 and J usage is TRBJ2-7, with 11 bases identical to TRBD1. The J segment lost 3 bases and the V segment lost 0 bases, leaving 10 bases of the junction unmatched. CDR3 size: 18 residues. From germline, CDR1 is LGHDT and CDR2 YNNKEL (reference sequence). The CDR3 nucleotides are TGTGCCAGCAGCCAAGAAGGTTCCGGGACAGGGGGTATCTACGAGCAGTACTTC. Encoded protein: CASSQEGSGTGGIYEQYF.

This sequence joins TRBV28 and TRBJ2-3, with no clear D. The CDR3 consists of 14 residues. In germline, CDR1 is MDHEN, CDR2 SYDVKM. The germline V and J ends were trimmed by 4 bases and 6 bases, with 14 bases remaining between them. The CDR3 reads CASSSAEGMDTQYF. CDR3 nucleotides: TGTGCCAGCAGTTCGGCCGAAGGAATGGATACGCAGTATTTT.

The sample holds many counts of this clonotype. The V and J genes are TRBV28 and TRBJ2-5; TRBD1 matches 11 bases. This CDR3 spans 13 amino acids. Germline V lookup: CDR1 MDHEN, CDR2 SYDVKM. The junction had 4 bases not matched to a gene; V was cut back by 6 bases and J by 7 bases. The CDR3 protein is CASSLGQGATQYF. DNA of the CDR3: TGTGCCAGCAGCCTCGGACAGGGGGCGACCCAGTACTTC. Supplemented by reference TRBV28 and TRBJ2-5, the full variable domain reads DVKVTQSSRYLVKRTGEKVFLECVQDMDHENMFWYRQDPGLGLRLIYFSYDVKMKEKGDIPEGYSVSREKKERFSLILESASTNQTSMYLCASSLGQGATQYFGPGTRLLVL.

This clonotype appeared many times. The J gene is TRBJ1-2, the V gene TRBV28; D possibly corresponds to TRBD1 (5 bases). The CDR3 consists of 12 residues. With 3 bases removed from V and 5 bases from J, the gap between germline ends came to 7 bases. Looked up from germline, CDR1 is MDHEN and CDR2 is SYDVKM. The CDR3: CASSFRGYGYTF. The CDR3 DNA sequence: TGTGCCAGCAGTTTTCGGGGGTATGGCTACACCTTC.

The V and J genes are TRBV6-5 and TRBJ2-6, with D perhaps matching TRBD2 (5 bases). The CDR3 covers 15 residues. Germline V gives CDR1 MNHEY, CDR2 SVGAGI. V was trimmed by 3 bases and J by 4 bases, leaving 10 bases between them. The CDR3 spells CASSYQRAGANVLTF. CDR3 sequence (DNA): TGTGCCAGCAGTTATCAGAGGGCCGGGGCCAACGTCCTGACTTTC.

The sample holds many counts of this clonotype. This chain joins TRBV2 and TRBJ1-5; the D gene is possibly TRBD1 (6 bases). With 4 bases removed from V and 0 bases from J, the gap between germline ends came to 10 bases. CDR3 length: 15 amino acids. Per germline, CDR1 SNHLY and CDR2 FYNNEI. CDR3 sequence: CASSADSYSNQPQHF. The CDR3 region has the DNA TGTGCCAGCAGTGCGGACAGTTATAGCAATCAGCCCCAGCATTTT.

The table lists this clonotype with a few counts. V is TRBV6-2 or TRBV6-3 and J is TRBJ2-7, with a possible D match to TRBD2 (5 bases). The length of the CDR3 is 16 residues. Trimming took off 4 bases at V and 3 bases at J, with 19 bases between the two ends. CDR1 MNHEY and CDR2 SVGEGT come from the germline V gene. CDR3 DNA: TGTGCCAGCAGTTCTCTCATCTACGGGGAAAACTACGAGCAGTACTTC. This codes for CASSSLIYGENYEQYF.

The rearrangement joins TRBV7-2 to TRBJ2-2, with 9 bases aligning to TRBD2. Germline CDR1 and CDR2: SGHTA and FQGNSA. This CDR3 has 15 residues. The V and J ends lost 4 bases and 4 bases, in that order; junction bases with no gene match: 4. In nucleotides, the CDR3 is TGTGCCAGCAGCTCAGTAGCGGGAGTCACCGGGGAGCTGTTTTTT. Translated: CASSSVAGVTGELFF.

This clonotype was seen a few times. The CDR3 DNA follows: TGCGCCAGCACCGACAGGCGACTCGAGCACACTGAAGCTTTCTTT. It is translated as CASTDRRLEHTEAFF. This chain links TRBV10-2 with TRBJ1-1, with D perhaps matching TRBD1 (6 bases). The germline V gene encodes CDR1 WSHSY and CDR2 SAAADI. The CDR3 is made up of 15 amino acids. V shed 7 bases and J shed 3 bases, with 18 bases lying between them.

This clonotype occurred a few times. A much larger clone lies one base from this, so it may be a read error. The chain has TRBV20-1 and TRBJ2-7, with D possibly matching TRBD2 (5 bases). The J call is doubtful: the DNA matches TRBJ2-5 better. Germline CDR1 DFQATT, CDR2 SNEGSKA (reference sequence). This CDR3 comprises 15 residues. The CDR3 sequence: CSARDPRAGGETQYF. CDR3 DNA sequence: TGCAGTGCTAGAGATCCTCGGGCCGGCGGGGAGACCCAGTACTTC.

In nucleotides, the CDR3 is TGTGCCAGCAGCCAAGTTCCCTCTGGGGCCAACGTCCTGACTTTC. This sequence encodes CASSQVPSGANVLTF. The chain couples TRBV14 to TRBJ2-6; no definite D call. V lost 1 base and J 0 bases, leaving 4 bases between the germline ends. In germline, CDR1 is SGHDN, CDR2 FVKESK. The CDR3 totals 15 residues.

The chain combines TRBV20-1 with TRBJ1-2; D may be TRBD1 (5 bases). Per the germline V gene, CDR1 is DFQATT and CDR2 is SNEGSKA (reference sequence). The V gene lost 0 bases and the J gene lost 8 bases, with 22 bases spanning the gap. This CDR3 region has 16 residues. The CDR3 sequence is CSARDLSQTGHSGYTF. In DNA form, the CDR3 reads TGCAGTGCTAGAGATCTGTCCCAAACAGGACACTCCGGCTACACCTTC.

The rearrangement joins TRBV15 to TRBJ2-2; 9 nucleotides match TRBD2. Per germline, CDR1 LNHNV and CDR2 YYDKDF (reference sequence). The junction had 4 bases not matched to a gene; V was cut back by 4 bases and J by 7 bases. The CDR3 contains 14 residues. CDR3 amino acids: CATSTGLAIGELFF. CDR3 in DNA: TGTGCCACCAGCACGGGACTAGCTATCGGGGAGCTGTTTTTT.